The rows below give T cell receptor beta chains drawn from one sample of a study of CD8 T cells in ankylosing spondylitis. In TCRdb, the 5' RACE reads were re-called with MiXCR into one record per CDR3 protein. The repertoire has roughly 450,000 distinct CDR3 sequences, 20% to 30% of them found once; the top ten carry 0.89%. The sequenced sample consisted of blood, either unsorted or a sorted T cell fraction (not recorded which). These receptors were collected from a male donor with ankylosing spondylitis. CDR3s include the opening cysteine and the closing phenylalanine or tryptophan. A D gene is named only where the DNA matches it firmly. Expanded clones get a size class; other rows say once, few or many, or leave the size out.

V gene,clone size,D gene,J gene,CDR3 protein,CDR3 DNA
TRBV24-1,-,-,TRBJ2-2,CATSDLMQGHTGELFF,TGTGCCACCAGTGATTTGATGCAGGGCCACACCGGGGAGCTGTTTTTT
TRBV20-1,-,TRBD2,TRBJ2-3,CSASRGGEGTQYF,TGCAGTGCTTCCCGGGGGGGAGAGGGTACGCAGTATTTT
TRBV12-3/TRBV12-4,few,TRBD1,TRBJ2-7,CASSLVRGRNEQYF,TGTGCCAGCAGTTTAGTTAGGGGGCGAAACGAGCAGTACTTC
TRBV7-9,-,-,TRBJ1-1,CASSSKSKVGMNTEAFF,TGTGCCAGCAGCTCGAAATCCAAGGTGGGCATGAACACTGAAGCTTTCTTT
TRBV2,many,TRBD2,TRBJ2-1,CASRLTSQLTNEQFF,TGTGCCAGCAGGCTGACTAGCCAATTGACAAATGAGCAGTTCTTC
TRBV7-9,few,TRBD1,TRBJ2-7,CASSPRTGFDEQYF,TGTGCCAGCAGCCCACGGACAGGGTTCGACGAGCAGTACTTC
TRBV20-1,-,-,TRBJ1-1,CSASKDSLEGEAFF,TGCAGTGCGAGCAAGGACTCCCTAGAGGGTGAAGCTTTCTTT
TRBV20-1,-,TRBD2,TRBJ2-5,CSVGLAGVGETQYF,TGCAGTGTTGGACTAGCGGGAGTCGGAGAGACCCAGTACTTC
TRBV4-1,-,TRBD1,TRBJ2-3,CASSRLPGQGGNTQYF,TGCGCCAGCAGCCGACTCCCGGGACAGGGAGGAAATACGCAGTATTTT
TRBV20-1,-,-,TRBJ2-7,CSARDQVPSYRRPFYEQYF,TGCAGTGCTAGAGACCAGGTCCCTTCTTACAGGAGACCTTTCTACGAGCAGTACTTC
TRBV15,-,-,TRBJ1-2,CATSSWEDGYTF,TGTGCCACCAGCAGTTGGGAGGATGGCTACACCTTC
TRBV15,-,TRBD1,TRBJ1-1,CATSSSRSGGWGEAFF,TGTGCCACCAGCTCATCGAGGTCAGGGGGCTGGGGTGAAGCTTTCTTT
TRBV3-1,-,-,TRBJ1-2,CASSQGSWGYGYTF,TGTGCCAGCAGCCAGGGATCATGGGGGTATGGCTACACCTTC
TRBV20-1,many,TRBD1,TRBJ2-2,CSAPRGRTGELFF,TGCAGTGCTCCTAGGGGGCGAACCGGGGAGCTGTTTTTT
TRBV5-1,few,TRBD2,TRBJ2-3,CASSFLAGASTDTQYF,TGCGCCAGCAGCTTTTTGGCGGGAGCTAGCACAGATACGCAGTATTTT
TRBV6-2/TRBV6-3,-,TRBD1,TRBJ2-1,CASSSSQGALHYNEQFF,TGTGCCAGCAGTTCCTCACAGGGGGCCTTACACTACAATGAGCAGTTCTTC
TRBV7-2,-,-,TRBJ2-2,CASSPRGNANTGELFF,TGTGCCAGCAGCCCCCGGGGCAACGCGAACACCGGGGAGCTGTTTTTT
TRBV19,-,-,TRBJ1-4,CASSISTALATNEKLFF,TGTGCCAGTAGTATTTCAACAGCTTTAGCAACTAATGAAAAACTGTTTTTT
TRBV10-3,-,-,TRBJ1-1,CAIRDLRTPGEAFF,TGTGCCATCCGGGATCTACGAACCCCCGGTGAAGCTTTCTTT
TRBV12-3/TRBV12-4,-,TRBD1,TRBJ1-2,CASSTQGIIADGYTF,TGTGCCAGCAGTACACAGGGGATAATTGCCGATGGCTACACCTTC
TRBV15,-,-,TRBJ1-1,CATSYSYGSTEAFF,TGTGCCACCAGCTACAGTTATGGGAGCACTGAAGCTTTCTTT
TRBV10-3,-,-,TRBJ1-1,CAISEYERGVTEAFF,TGTGCCATCAGTGAGTACGAGCGAGGGGTTACTGAAGCTTTCTTT
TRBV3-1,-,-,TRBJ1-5,CASSPGVSLDQPQHF,TGTGCCAGCAGCCCCGGGGTGTCCCTCGATCAGCCCCAGCATTTT
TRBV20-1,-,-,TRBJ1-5,CSASKGMNQPQHF,TGCAGTGCTAGTAAGGGGATGAATCAGCCCCAGCATTTT
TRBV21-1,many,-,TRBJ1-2,CASSSWVPRRDGYTF,TGTGCCAGCAGCTCGTGGGTCCCCCGCAGGGATGGCTACACCTTC
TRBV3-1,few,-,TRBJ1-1,CASATSPDTEAFF,TGTGCCAGCGCCACCAGTCCGGACACTGAAGCTTTCTTT
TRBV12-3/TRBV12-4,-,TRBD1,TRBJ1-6,CASSAGTGLSPLHF,TGTGCCAGCAGCGCCGGGACAGGGCTTTCACCCCTCCACTTT
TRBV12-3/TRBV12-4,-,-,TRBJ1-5,CASRRDKNQPQHF,TGTGCCAGCAGACGGGACAAAAATCAGCCCCAGCATTTT
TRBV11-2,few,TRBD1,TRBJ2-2,CASSRRQGTYTGELFF,TGTGCCAGCAGCCGCCGACAGGGGACTTACACCGGGGAGCTGTTTTTT
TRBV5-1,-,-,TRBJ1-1,CASSLLSGSAEAFF,TGCGCCAGCAGCTTACTTTCGGGTAGCGCTGAAGCTTTCTTT
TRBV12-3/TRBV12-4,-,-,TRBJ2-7,CASGSPFYEQYF,TGTGCCAGCGGGTCCCCGTTCTACGAGCAGTACTTC
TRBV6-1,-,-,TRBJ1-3,CASSEDTVGF,TGTGCCAGCAGTGAAGATACTGTTGGTTTT
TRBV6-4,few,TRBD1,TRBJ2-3,CASSRDRETDTQYF,TGTGCCAGCAGCCGGGACAGGGAGACAGATACGCAGTATTTT
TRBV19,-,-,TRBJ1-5,CATRGGPGWPQHF,TGTGCCACCAGAGGGGGGCCGGGTTGGCCCCAGCATTTT
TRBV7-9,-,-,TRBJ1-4,CASSFGQSPEKLFF,TGTGCCAGCAGCTTCGGACAGAGCCCGGAAAAACTGTTTTTT